In its sample, the clone carrying this TCR beta chain was seen a few times. No antigen is known for it. Each TCR beta cDNA library carried unique molecular identifiers. A population of 1 to 10 million T cells gave rise to approximately 500,000 cDNA molecules. One entry per CDR3 protein results from TCRdb running MiXCR on the PCR reads. The data contain around 710,000 distinct CDR3 sequences, 46% of them singletons. The data derive from a study of post-analysis software for immune sequencing data. Study context: Disease trajectories encompassed relapsing-remitting, secondary progressive and progressive-relapsing multiple sclerosis. Study outcomes and limitations: The study found TRBV5-6, TRBV5-1 and TRBV20-1 among about five TRBV segments more frequent in patients than controls. Pronounced co-clustering by F measure was evident among identically batched samples. Controls significantly exceeded multiple sclerosis patients in normalized Chao1 diversity.

The CDR3 spans 14 residues. V was shortened by 1 base and J by 5 bases, with 11 bases between the two germline ends. Per germline, CDR1 LGHNT and CDR2 FRNRAP. The sequencing input was blood. This chain joins TRBV12-5 and TRBJ1-2; unclear D gene. This TCR came from a girl aged 10-17 years with multiple sclerosis. The CDR3 DNA follows: TGTGCTAGTGGTTTGGGACACGTTATTTATGGCTACACCTTC. Translation gives CASGLGHVIYGYTF.